The 5 T cell receptor beta chains below come from one sample, sequenced in a study of human T cells and chemical hapten exposure. Time point in this sample: pre-sensitization, week 0. The treatment: therapeutic diphenylcyclopropenone sensitization with weekly scalp DPC. MiXCR, run by TCRdb on the RACE reads, gives a single entry per CDR3 protein. The sample has 190,000 or so distinct CDR3 sequences, about 31% seen once; the top ten hold just under 3%. Sequencing used whole blood, obtained in connection with sensitization to the hapten diphenylcyclopropenone (DPC). The receptors were sampled from a woman aged 25 to 39 with alopecia areata. Some clones in this sample may be carry-over from other donors' samples.

The chain employs TRBV3-1 and TRBJ2-7, with no clear D. From germline, CDR1 is LGHDT and CDR2 YNNKEL (reference sequence). The germline V and J ends were trimmed by 5 bases and 5 bases, with 13 bases remaining between them. This CDR3 comprises 13 residues. The CDR3 bases are TGTGCCAGCAGCGGAGAGATGTCCCACGAGCAGTACTTC. Encoded protein: CASSGEMSHEQYF.

The V gene is TRBV4-2, the J gene TRBJ2-5, with 10 bases fitting TRBD2. The CDR3 extends over 17 amino acids. The junction had 11 bases not matched to a gene; V was cut back by 0 bases and J by 7 bases. Looked up from germline, CDR1 is LGHNA and CDR2 is YNFKEQ. The CDR3 spells CASSQDRVAGGRVTQYF. CDR3 sequence (DNA): TGTGCCAGCAGCCAAGACCGTGTAGCGGGAGGTCGGGTGACCCAGTACTTC.

This clonotype was picked up one time. The gene calls are TRBV7-9 and TRBJ2-7, with D possibly being TRBD2 (5 bases). Trimming removed 1 base at V and 0 bases at J, with 10 bases between. Germline V gene lookup returns CDR1 SEHNR and CDR2 FQNEAQ (reference sequence). CDR3 size: 15 residues. The CDR3 DNA is TGTGCCAGCAGCTTAGTCCAAGCGGTCTCCTACGAGCAGTACTTC. Its protein product is CASSLVQAVSYEQYF.

The table lists this clonotype with a few counts. The chain employs TRBV2 and TRBJ1-6, with D perhaps TRBD1 (6 bases). The CDR3 spans 14 residues. CDR1 and CDR2 from the germline V gene are SNHLY and FYNNEI. The ends were cut back, 6 bases at V and 7 bases at J, with 13 bases in the middle. CDR3 DNA: TGTGCCAGCAGACTCATTACAGGGAATTCACCCCTCCACTTT. The encoded protein is CASRLITGNSPLHF.

This clonotype was picked up a small number of times. The chain recombines TRBV4-3 with TRBJ2-5; possible D gene TRBD1, 6 bases. V lost 0 bases to trimming and J lost 5 bases, with 7 bases between them. Germline CDR1 reads LGHNA; CDR2 reads YSLEER. The CDR3 covers 13 residues. This CDR3 is CASSQEGAETQYF. DNA of the CDR3: TGCGCCAGCAGCCAAGAGGGGGCCGAGACCCAGTACTTC.